The sequence of this TCR beta chain was determined in a study of shared clonotypes between healthy human individuals. Across the whole study: Used for every donor were three CD4 naive, three CD4 memory, two CD8 naive and one CD8 memory plate.

Germline CDR1 SGDLS, CDR2 YYNGEE. The CDR3 is 15 residues long. V was cut by 0 bases and J by 4 bases, with 11 bases left in between. For every subset, genomic DNA was evenly distributed across several immunoSEQ plates. Assay: immunoSEQ multiplex PCR; the TCRdb copy retains only in-frame clones and omits some. The sample holds 2 million to 2.5 million clones, about 90% seen once. Sequences were obtained from naive CD4+ T cells from PBMCs. Subset reported: CD45RA+ positively selected. This clonotype was obtained from a man aged 18-30 years in good health. Some clones in this sample may be carry-over from other donors' samples. V and J are TRBV9 and TRBJ2-1; D might be TRBD2 (6 bases). CDR3 in amino acids: CASSVVVAAYNEQFF. The DNA for the CDR3 is TGTGCCAGCAGCGTAGTAGTAGCGGCATACAATGAGCAGTTCTTC.